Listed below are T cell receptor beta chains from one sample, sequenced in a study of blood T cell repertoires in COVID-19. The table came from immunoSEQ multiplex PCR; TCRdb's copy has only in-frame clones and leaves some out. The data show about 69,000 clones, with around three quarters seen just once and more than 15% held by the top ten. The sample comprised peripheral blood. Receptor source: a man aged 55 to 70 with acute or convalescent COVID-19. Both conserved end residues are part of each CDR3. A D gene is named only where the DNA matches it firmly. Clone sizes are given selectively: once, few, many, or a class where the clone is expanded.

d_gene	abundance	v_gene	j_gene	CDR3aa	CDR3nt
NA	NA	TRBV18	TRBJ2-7	CASSPPGAQGSQVQYF	TGTGCCAGCTCACCACCTGGAGCTCAGGGATCACAGGTGCAGTACTTC
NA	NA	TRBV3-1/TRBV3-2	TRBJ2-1	CASSQPGGQNNEQFF	TGTGCCAGCAGCCAGCCAGGCGGACAAAACAATGAGCAGTTCTTC
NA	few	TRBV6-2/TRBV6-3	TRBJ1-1	CASSSPLIENTEAFF	TGTGCCAGCAGCTCGCCCCTAATAGAGAACACTGAAGCTTTCTTT
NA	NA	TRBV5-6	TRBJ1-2	CASSKRRLYGYTF	TGTGCCAGCAGTAAGAGGAGGCTCTATGGCTACACCTTC
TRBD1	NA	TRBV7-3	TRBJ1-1	CASSTGGTEAFF	TGTGCCAGCAGTACAGGGGGCACTGAAGCTTTCTTT
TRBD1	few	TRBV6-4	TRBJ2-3	CASRKQGGSDTQYF	TGTGCCAGCAGAAAACAGGGGGGCTCAGATACGCAGTATTTT
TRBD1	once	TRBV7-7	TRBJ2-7	CASSPGTETYEQYF	TGTGCTAGCAGCCCCGGGACAGAAACCTACGAGCAGTACTTC
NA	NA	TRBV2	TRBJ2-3	CASSEFLWRGSTDTQYF	TGTGCCAGCAGTGAGTTCCTTTGGCGGGGTAGCACAGATACGCAGTATTTT
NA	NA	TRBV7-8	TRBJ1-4	CASSPSGALKEKLFF	TGTGCCAGCAGCCCCTCTGGTGCACTCAAAGAAAAACTGTTTTTT
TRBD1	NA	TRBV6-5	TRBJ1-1	CASSYQITGEDTEAFF	TGTGCCAGCAGTTACCAAATAACAGGGGAGGACACTGAAGCTTTCTTT
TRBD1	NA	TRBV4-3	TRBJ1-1	CASSQTGGAYTEAFF	TGCGCCAGCAGCCAAACAGGGGGCGCTTACACTGAAGCTTTCTTT
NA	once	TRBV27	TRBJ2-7	CATTPGLVRGHEQYF	TGTGCCACCACCCCCGGACTCGTACGCGGCCACGAGCAGTACTTC
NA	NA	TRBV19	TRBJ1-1	CASSISAGAGTEAFF	TGTGCCAGTAGTATTTCGGCGGGGGCGGGCACTGAAGCTTTCTTT
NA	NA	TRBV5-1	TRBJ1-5	CASAEGGNNQPQHF	TGCGCCAGCGCCGAGGGAGGTAACAATCAGCCCCAGCATTTT
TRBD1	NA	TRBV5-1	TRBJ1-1	CASKTQGGTEAFF	TGCGCCAGCAAGACACAGGGGGGGACTGAAGCTTTCTTT
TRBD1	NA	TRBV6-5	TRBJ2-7	CASSWDRKGPYEQYF	TGTGCCAGCAGCTGGGACAGGAAAGGCCCCTACGAGCAGTACTTC
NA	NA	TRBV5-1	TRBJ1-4	CASSFTNEKLFF	TGCGCCAGCAGCTTCACAAATGAAAAACTGTTTTTT
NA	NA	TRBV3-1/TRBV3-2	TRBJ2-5	CASSQWIGAGETQYF	TGTGCCAGCAGCCAGTGGATTGGGGCTGGTGAGACCCAGTACTTC
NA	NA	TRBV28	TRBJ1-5	CASKMGGESNQPQHF	TGTGCCAGCAAGATGGGGGGGGAAAGCAATCAGCCCCAGCATTTT
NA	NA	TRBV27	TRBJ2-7	CASSLSWGREQYF	TGTGCCAGCAGTTTATCCTGGGGGCGCGAGCAGTACTTC
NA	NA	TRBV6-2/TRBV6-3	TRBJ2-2	CASSYPIFGGPGELFF	TGTGCCAGCAGTTACCCTATCTTTGGTGGGCCCGGGGAGCTGTTTTTT
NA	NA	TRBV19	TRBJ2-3	CASTIGVTDTQYF	TGTGCCAGTACCATCGGGGTCACAGATACGCAGTATTTT
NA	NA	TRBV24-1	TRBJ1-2	CATSDLGQNYGYTF	TGTGCCACCAGTGATCTTGGACAGAACTATGGCTACACCTTC
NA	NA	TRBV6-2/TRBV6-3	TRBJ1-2	CASSAGNYGYTF	TGTGCCAGCAGTGCGGGGAACTATGGCTACACCTTC
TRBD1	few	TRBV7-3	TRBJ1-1	CASSQQGARSEAFF	TGTGCCAGCAGCCAACAGGGGGCGAGGTCTGAAGCTTTCTTT
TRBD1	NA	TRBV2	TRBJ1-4	CASNTGTGQEKLFF	TGTGCCAGCAATACCGGGACAGGGCAAGAAAAACTGTTTTTT
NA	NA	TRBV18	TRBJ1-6	CASSPETISGKSPLHF	TGTGCCAGCTCACCAGAGACCATTTCAGGGAAATCACCCCTCCACTTT
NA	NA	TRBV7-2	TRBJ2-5	CASSLDSAQGGTQYF	TGTGCCAGCAGCTTAGATTCAGCCCAAGGGGGGACCCAGTACTTC
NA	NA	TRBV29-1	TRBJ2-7	CSVGRGYEQYF	TGCAGCGTTGGACGGGGCTACGAGCAGTACTTC
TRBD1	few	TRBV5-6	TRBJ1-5	CASNTGGKGQPQHF	TGTGCCAGCAATACAGGGGGCAAAGGTCAGCCCCAGCATTTT
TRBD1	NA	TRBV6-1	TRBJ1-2	CASSDDRAGYTF	TGTGCCAGCAGTGACGACAGGGCCGGCTACACCTTC
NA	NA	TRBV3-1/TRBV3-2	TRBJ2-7	CASSQRGYEQYF	TGTGCCAGCAGCCAACGGGGGTACGAGCAGTACTTC
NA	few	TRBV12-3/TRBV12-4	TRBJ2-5	CASSQNGETQYF	TGTGCCAGCAGTCAAAACGGAGAGACCCAGTACTTC
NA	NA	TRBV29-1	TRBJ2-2	CSSGHTNTGELFF	TGCAGCTCTGGACACACGAACACCGGGGAGCTGTTTTTT
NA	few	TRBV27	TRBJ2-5	CASKGGYQETQYF	TGTGCCAGCAAGGGGGGGTACCAAGAGACCCAGTACTTC
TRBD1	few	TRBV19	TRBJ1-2	CASSIPGGRYGYTF	TGTGCCAGTAGTATCCCAGGGGGTCGGTATGGCTACACCTTC
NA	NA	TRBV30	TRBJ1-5	CAWRIIQIQPQHF	TGTGCCTGGAGAATTATACAAATCCAGCCCCAGCATTTT
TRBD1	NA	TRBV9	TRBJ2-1	CASSAQTGFKSDEQFF	TGTGCCAGCAGCGCTCAGACAGGGTTCAAATCCGATGAGCAGTTCTTC
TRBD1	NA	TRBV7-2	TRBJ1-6	CASSLQGALNSPLHF	TGTGCCAGCAGCCTACAGGGGGCACTGAATTCACCCCTCCACTTT
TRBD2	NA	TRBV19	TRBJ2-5	CASSAGLAGGPETQYF	TGTGCCAGTAGTGCGGGACTAGCGGGGGGGCCGGAGACCCAGTACTTC